The 29 T cell receptor beta chains presented below share a single source sample, sequenced in a study of blood T cell repertoires in COVID-19. Some clones are missing from TCRdb's copy, which holds only in-frame ones; the method was immunoSEQ multiplex PCR. This sample has tens of thousands of clones, with roughly 84% found just once. The sample consisted of peripheral blood. These receptors all stem from a woman older than 75 in a cohort sampled during active or convalescent COVID-19.

The rearrangement joins TRBV20-1 to TRBJ2-2; 7 bases map to TRBD2. The CDR3 runs 15 residues. Germline CDR1 DFQATT, CDR2 SNEGSKA (reference sequence). The trim removed 3 bases at V and 4 bases at J, leaving 8 bases unmatched. As DNA, the CDR3 is TGCAGTGCTAGTCAAGCGGGAAGGGCCACCGGGGAGCTGTTTTTT. Translating gives CSASQAGRATGELFF.

This chain uses TRBV28 with TRBJ2-7; 11 bases match TRBD2. The CDR3 contains 15 residues. Germline CDR1 and CDR2: MDHEN and SYDVKM. The J segment lost 1 base and the V segment lost 7 bases, leaving 6 bases of the junction unmatched. The DNA of the CDR3 is TGTGCCAGCACCCTAGGGACTAGCGGATCCTACGAGCAGTACTTC. Protein: CASTLGTSGSYEQYF.

V usage is TRBV27 and J usage is TRBJ1-2; D remains ambiguous. Germline lookup yields CDR1 MNHEY and CDR2 SMNVEV (reference sequence). CDR3 length equals 13 residues. The V gene lost 5 bases and the J gene lost 4 bases, with 11 bases spanning the gap. The DNA of the CDR3 is TGTGCCAGCAGTAAGGCAGGTGGCTATGGCTACACCTTC. Translated, it gives CASSKAGGYGYTF.

This sequence joins TRBV30 and TRBJ1-4, with TRBD1 as a possible D gene (5 bases). Germline CDR1 and CDR2: GTSNPN and SVGIG (reference sequence). The V and J ends lost 7 bases and 4 bases respectively, with 10 bases between them. This CDR3 comprises 12 residues. CDR3 sequence (DNA): TGTGCCTCCACTGACAGTAATGAAAAACTGTTTTTT. Protein product: CASTDSNEKLFF.

The chain couples TRBV18 to TRBJ1-4; TRBD1 matches 9 bases. This CDR3 is built from 15 residues. Germline V CDR1 and CDR2: KGHSH, LQKENI. V trimming: 5 bases; J trimming: 7 bases; junction bases outside the gene matches: 8. The CDR3 loop is CASSSQQGAFEKLFF. The CDR3 nucleotides read TGTGCCAGCTCATCCCAACAGGGGGCGTTTGAAAAACTGTTTTTT.

The V and J genes are TRBV5-1 and TRBJ2-3, with a possible D match to TRBD1 (5 bases). Trimming shortened V by 4 bases and J by 0 bases, and 21 bases separated the two germline ends. Looked up from germline, CDR1 is SGHRS and CDR2 is YFSETQ. There are 18 residues in the CDR3. Written as DNA, the CDR3 is TGCGCCAGCAGCCCCCAGACTCTGGACACCGTTAGCACAGATACGCAGTATTTT. Protein product: CASSPQTLDTVSTDTQYF. Together with reference TRBV5-1 and TRBJ2-3, the CDR3 gives the full variable domain: KAGVTQTPRYLIKTRGQQVTLSCSPISGHRSVSWYQQTPGQGLQFLFEYFSETQRNKGNFPGRFSGRQFSNSRSEMNVSTLELGDSALYLCASSPQTLDTVSTDTQYFGPGTRLTVL.

The genes are TRBV6-6 and TRBJ1-4; D remains ambiguous. Germline V CDR1 and CDR2: MNHNY, SVGAGI (reference sequence). The CDR3 is made up of 16 amino acids. Trimming shortened V by 5 bases and J by 5 bases, and 18 bases separated the two germline ends. CDR3 in amino acids: CASSPDLRSGNEKLFF. The DNA of the CDR3 is TGTGCCAGCAGTCCGGACTTAAGGAGCGGCAATGAAAAACTGTTTTTT.

The J gene is TRBJ1-5, the V gene TRBV19; no firm D call. The V gene's germline CDR1 is LNHDA and CDR2 SQIVND (reference sequence). V was clipped by 2 bases and J by 5 bases, with 10 bases between them. The CDR3 has 14 amino acids. The DNA of the CDR3 is TGTGCCAGTAGTATATCGGCAGCGGATCAGCCCCAGCATTTT. The encoded protein is CASSISAADQPQHF.

The rearrangement uses TRBV30 and TRBJ2-3, with TRBD2 matching over 10 bases. Germline values: CDR1 GTSNPN, CDR2 SVGIG (reference sequence). Trimming removed 2 bases from V and 4 bases from J; junction bases left unmatched: 3. The CDR3 extends over 14 amino acids. CDR3 bases: TGTGCCTGGAGTACGGGACTAGCGTCAGATACGCAGTATTTT. It translates to CAWSTGLASDTQYF. Full variable domain (rest looked up from reference TRBV30 and TRBJ2-3): SQTIHQWPATLVQPVGSPLSLECTVEGTSNPNLYWYRQAAGRGLQLLFYSVGIGQISSEVPQNLSASRPQDRQFILSSKKLLLSDSGFYLCAWSTGLASDTQYFGPGTRLTVL.

J is TRBJ2-1 and V is TRBV6-5, with 8 bases identical to TRBD2. CDR3 length: 15 amino acids. Trimming at V came to 7 bases and at J to 9 bases, leaving 14 bases not matched to a gene. The germline CDR1 and CDR2 sequences are MNHEY and SVGAGI. CDR3 bases: TGTGCCAGCAACCCCTTGCGGGAGGCCCGCGGTGAGCAGTTCTTC. Its protein is CASNPLREARGEQFF.

The chain has TRBV5-1 and TRBJ2-7; D gene unclear. Deletions cut 0 bases from V and 1 base from J, with 5 bases between. This CDR3 is 13 amino acids long. CDR1 SGHRS and CDR2 YFSETQ come from the germline V gene. CDR3 sequence reads: CASSLDGSYEQYF. The CDR3 region has the DNA TGCGCCAGCAGCTTGGACGGTTCCTACGAGCAGTACTTC. The whole variable domain, remainder taken from reference TRBV5-1 and TRBJ2-7, is KAGVTQTPRYLIKTRGQQVTLSCSPISGHRSVSWYQQTPGQGLQFLFEYFSETQRNKGNFPGRFSGRQFSNSRSEMNVSTLELGDSALYLCASSLDGSYEQYFGPGTRLTVT.

The chain has TRBV5-8 and TRBJ1-1; the D is unclear. The ends were cut back, 10 bases at V and 0 bases at J, with 19 bases in the middle. Per germline, CDR1 SGHTS and CDR2 YDEGEE. The CDR3 has 15 residues. The CDR3, as DNA: TGTGCCTGTTTAGACGCAGGAGGGTTGAACACTGAAGCTTTCTTT. Its translation is CACLDAGGLNTEAFF.

This sequence joins TRBV2 and TRBJ1-4; no reliable D call. The CDR3 is 11 residues long. Germline CDR1 SNHLY, CDR2 FYNNEI. The V end was cut by 4 bases, the J end by 8 bases, with 5 bases between. In DNA, the CDR3 is TGTGCCAGCAGTGTTAAAGAAAAACTGTTTTTT. It encodes CASSVKEKLFF.

The chain recombines TRBV5-1 with TRBJ2-2; D is possibly TRBD2 (6 bases). This CDR3 is 15 amino acids long. V was trimmed by 0 bases and J by 5 bases, leaving 11 bases between them. CDR1 SGHRS and CDR2 YFSETQ come from the germline V gene. As DNA, the CDR3 is TGCGCCAGCAGCTTGGCCGGGAGCCATACCGGGGAGCTGTTTTTT. It encodes CASSLAGSHTGELFF.

The V gene is TRBV19, the J gene TRBJ2-2; TRBD2 agrees at 11 bases. Germline V gives CDR1 LNHDA, CDR2 SQIVND (reference sequence). The trim removed 3 bases at V and 5 bases at J, leaving 8 bases unmatched. This CDR3 has 17 residues. CDR3 sequence reads: CASSILPASGRTGELFF. CDR3 coding DNA: TGTGCCAGTAGTATTCTCCCGGCTAGCGGGAGGACCGGGGAGCTGTTTTTT.

Regarding this clone: Other nucleotide sequences from this sample produce the same CDR3. The CDR3 DNA is TGTGCCAGCAGTGAGTTACAGGGTGCAAATGAAAAACTGTTTTTT. This gives the protein CASSELQGANEKLFF. The rearrangement links TRBV25-1 to TRBJ1-4; D perhaps matches TRBD1 (6 bases). V shed 3 bases and J shed 5 bases, with 13 bases lying between them. This CDR3 has 15 residues. Germline V gene sequence: CDR1 MGHDK, CDR2 SYGVNS.

This chain links TRBV5-1 with TRBJ1-6; 8 bases fit TRBD1. J was trimmed by 9 bases and V by 1 base; bases with no gene match: 6. Germline lookup yields CDR1 SGHRS and CDR2 YFSETQ. The CDR3 runs 15 residues. The CDR3 nucleotides read TGCGCCAGCAGCTTGATCGGACAGGGAGGTTCACCCCTCCACTTT. Translated, it gives CASSLIGQGGSPLHF.

This chain links TRBV19 with TRBJ2-3, with 7 nucleotides matching TRBD2. The germline gives CDR1 LNHDA, CDR2 SQIVND (reference sequence). The CDR3 is 16 residues long. Trimming at V came to 5 bases and at J to 3 bases, leaving 11 bases not matched to a gene. In nucleotides, the CDR3 is TGTGCCAGTAGTCCCTACAGCGGGGTGGTGACAGATACGCAGTATTTT. It encodes CASSPYSGVVTDTQYF.

This clone was seen only once. The J gene is TRBJ1-1, the V gene TRBV18, with D possibly matching TRBD1 (6 bases). V was cut by 3 bases and J by 1 base, with 9 bases left in between. Germline V gives CDR1 KGHSH, CDR2 LQKENI. This CDR3 contains 14 residues. CDR3 region: CASSPDRPNTEAFF. CDR3 in DNA: TGTGCCAGCTCACCCGACAGGCCGAACACTGAAGCTTTCTTT.

The chain is built from TRBV11-2 and TRBJ2-1, with 12 bases lining up with TRBD2. J gave up 5 bases and V 5 bases, and 4 bases lay outside the gene matches. The germline gives CDR1 SGHAT, CDR2 FQNNGV. The CDR3 totals 15 residues. As DNA, the CDR3 is TGTGCCAGCAGCCCAAGGACTAGCGGGAACAATGAGCAGTTCTTC. Translated, it gives CASSPRTSGNNEQFF.

In this sample, this clone turned up once. V gene TRBV11-2 combines with J gene TRBJ2-2, with D tentatively TRBD1 (5 bases). The CDR3 totals 15 residues. V was clipped by 2 bases and J by 1 base, with 8 bases between them. Germline lookup yields CDR1 SGHAT and CDR2 FQNNGV. CDR3 region: CASSLQGWNTGELFF. The CDR3 DNA sequence: TGTGCCAGCAGCTTACAGGGATGGAACACCGGGGAGCTGTTTTTT.

The rearrangement uses TRBV21-1 and TRBJ2-3; the table's D gene call, TRBD2, was not cross checked with the DNA. TRBV21-1 is classified as a pseudogene. The CDR3 has 15 amino acids. The CDR3 sequence: CASSKERGGGDTQYF. CDR3 in DNA: TGTGCCAGCAGCAAAGAGCGGGGAGGAGGGGATACGCAGTATTTT.

The chain links TRBV9 to TRBJ2-5, with D perhaps TRBD2 (7 bases). Germline V lookup: CDR1 SGDLS, CDR2 YYNGEE. The V and J ends lost 0 bases and 2 bases respectively, with 14 bases between them. The CDR3 is made up of 16 amino acids. CDR3 in DNA: TGTGCCAGCAGCGTAGCTTCGGGGGGCGGTCAAGAGACCCAGTACTTC. The encoded protein is CASSVASGGGQETQYF.

As DNA, the CDR3 is TGCAGCGTTGAGAGGGGGGGTTTAGGCTACACCTTC. Amino acids: CSVERGGLGYTF. This chain connects TRBV29-1 to TRBJ1-2; D is possibly TRBD1 (6 bases). CDR3 length: 12 amino acids. The germline V and J ends were trimmed by 3 bases and 8 bases, with 13 bases remaining between them. Germline assignment: CDR1 SQVTM and CDR2 ANQGSEA.

The chain joins TRBV3-1 (or the pseudogene TRBV3-2) to TRBJ1-6; 10 bases line up with TRBD1. This CDR3 is built from 18 residues. CDR1 and CDR2 from the germline V gene are LGHDT and YNNKEL (reference sequence). V lost 4 bases and J lost 4; bases outside the gene matches: 10. The CDR3 reads CASSPMTGGLEYNSPLHF. DNA of the CDR3: TGTGCCAGCAGCCCTATGACAGGGGGCCTTGAATATAATTCACCCCTCCACTTT.

This chain joins TRBV6-1 and TRBJ2-4; unclear D gene. The CDR3 covers 15 residues. Germline V gives CDR1 MNHNS, CDR2 SASEGT. V gave up 2 bases and J gave up 0 bases, with 8 bases separating them. The DNA for the CDR3 is TGTGCCAGCAGTGAAAAGTCACTAGCCAAAAACATTCAGTACTTC. Its protein product is CASSEKSLAKNIQYF.

The chain carries TRBV11-3 and TRBJ2-5, with 8 bases that match TRBD2. Germline trimming cut 7 bases from V and 5 bases from J; bases unmatched to any gene: 9. The CDR3 length is 14 residues. The germline CDR1 and CDR2 sequences are SGHNT and YENEEA. The CDR3 sequence: CASTTAGALETQYF. In nucleotides, the CDR3 is TGTGCCAGCACCACAGCGGGAGCCCTGGAGACCCAGTACTTC.

In this sample, this clone turned up once. The chain is built from TRBV11-2 and TRBJ2-7, with D uncertain. In germline, CDR1 is SGHAT, CDR2 FQNNGV. The CDR3 consists of 16 residues. V lost 2 bases and J 2 bases, leaving 16 bases between the germline ends. This chain's CDR3 is CASSLSGGSTTYEQYV. The CDR3 DNA reads as TGTGCCAGCAGCTTATCCGGCGGTTCTACCACCTACGAGCAGTACGTC.

Comments on this clone: The junction departs from the called germline gene at one end, perhaps through a read error. The V and J genes are TRBV5-8 and TRBJ2-1; possible D gene TRBD1, 5 bases. Germline CDR1 reads SGHTS; CDR2 reads YDEGEE. The CDR3 loop spans 12 amino acids. Here the CDR3 reads CASTRDSPLQVF. CDR3 in DNA: TGTGCCAGCACCCGTGACAGCCCTCTCCAAGTCTTC. Drawing the rest from reference TRBV5-8 and TRBJ2-1, the complete variable domain is EAGVTQSPTHLIKTRGQQATLRCSPISGHTSVYWYQQALGLGLQFLLWYDEGEERNRGNFPPRFSGRQFPNYSSELNVNALELEDSALYLCASTRDSPLQVFGPGTRLTVL.